The following is a T cell receptor (beta chain) sequence with its context. CDR3 length: 15 amino acids. V lost 2 bases and J lost 7, with 14 bases in between. Germline V CDR1 and CDR2: ENHRY, SYGVKD. This specimen comes from a study of blood T cell repertoires in COVID-19. Using immunoSEQ multiplex PCR, the repertoire was profiled, and TCRdb retains in-frame clones only, with some absent. Here the sample spans roughly 160,000 clones, 70% to 90% being singletons. This rearrangement joins TRBV10-3 to TRBJ2-2; weak D call: TRBD2 (8 bases). The clonotype comes from a man younger than 35 with acute or convalescent COVID-19. The sequenced material came from peripheral blood. CDR3 DNA sequence: TGTGCCATCAGTGAGGGGACAGCGGGGGTCGGGGAGCTGTTTTTT. Its protein is CAISEGTAGVGELFF.